This T cell receptor beta chain is drawn from a study of early T cells in non-severe SARS-CoV-2 infection. This clonotype showed up many times. The antigen remains unidentified. The CDR3 is made up of 16 amino acids. Trimming cost V 0 bases and J 11 bases; bases outside gene matches: 10. Germline V CDR1 and CDR2: MGHRA, YSYEKL. General observations from the study: The VDJdb matching leaned toward anti-spike CD8 responses and overlooked private and CD4 specificities.

TCRdb reprocessed the 5' RACE reads with MiXCR, giving one entry per CDR3 protein. The sample carries about 46,000 distinct CDR3 sequences, approximately 5.1% recorded once. This TCR came from an adult who was a healthcare worker with PCR-confirmed SARS-CoV-2 infection or an uninfected control (not recorded which). This sequence joins TRBV4-1 and TRBJ1-4, with 9 bases identical to TRBD1. This material consisted of whole blood, taken at baseline. The CDR3 region is CASSQDTWDREWKLFF. Here the CDR3 DNA reads TGCGCCAGCAGCCAAGATACGTGGGACAGGGAGTGGAAACTGTTTTTT.